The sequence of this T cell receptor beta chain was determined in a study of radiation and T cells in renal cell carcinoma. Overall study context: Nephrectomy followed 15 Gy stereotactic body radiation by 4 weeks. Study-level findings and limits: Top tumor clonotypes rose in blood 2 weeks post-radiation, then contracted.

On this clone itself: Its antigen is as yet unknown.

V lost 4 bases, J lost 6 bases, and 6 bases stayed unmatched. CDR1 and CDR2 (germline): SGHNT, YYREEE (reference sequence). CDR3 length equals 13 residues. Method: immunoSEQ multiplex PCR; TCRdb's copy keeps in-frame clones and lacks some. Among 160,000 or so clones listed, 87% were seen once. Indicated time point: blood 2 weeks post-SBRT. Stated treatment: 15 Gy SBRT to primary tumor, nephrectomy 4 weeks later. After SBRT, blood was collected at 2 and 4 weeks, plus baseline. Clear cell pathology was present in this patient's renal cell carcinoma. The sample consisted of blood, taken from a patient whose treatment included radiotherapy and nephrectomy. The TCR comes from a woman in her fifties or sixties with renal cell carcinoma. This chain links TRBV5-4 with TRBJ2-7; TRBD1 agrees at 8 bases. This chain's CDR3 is CASSQDRVREQYF. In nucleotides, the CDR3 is TGTGCCAGCAGCCAGGACAGGGTGCGCGAGCAGTACTTC.